The clone carrying this T cell receptor (beta chain) has ten or more counts. TCRdb re-called the 5' RACE reads with MiXCR, one entry per CDR3 protein. The data show under 65,000 distinct CDR3 sequences, more than 25% seen once. The V end lost 4 bases, the J end lost 1 base, and 15 bases lay between the germline ends. Germline V CDR1 and CDR2: SGHRS, YFSETQ. The CDR3 is made up of 15 amino acids. The specimen was tumor-infiltrating memory CD4+ T cells sorted from the breast tumor. Subset given: memory CD4+ T cells, CD4+CD45RO+CD25-. The V call is TRBV5-1, the J call TRBJ2-7, with D unresolved. The source is a female donor with breast cancer. The CDR3 sequence is CASSPGPDGSYEQYF. Here the CDR3 DNA reads TGCGCCAGCAGCCCCGGACCCGACGGATCCTACGAGCAGTACTTC.